The 3 T cell receptor beta chains given below trace back to one sample, sequenced in a study of T cells after yellow fever vaccination (dated by TCRdb to between 2018 and 2021). Receptor libraries were prepared by 5' RACE. The sequencer listed for this sample is Illumina NovaSeq 6000. TCRdb itself trimmed the public reads at Q25 with fastp, ran MiXCR and retained productive beta chains. Duplicate CDR3 protein sequences are folded into a single record with the most common DNA and genes. The sample contains 250,000 to 300,000 distinct CDR3 sequences, around 5.2% of them found a single time. The ten largest clones capture roughly 3% of the sample. The meaning of the sample's treatment or condition label: live attenuated yellow fever vaccine strain. The material was CD4+ T cells sorted from PBMCs, obtained on the day of the yellow fever booster vaccination. The receptors were gathered from a man younger than 30 who received the YFV17D yellow fever vaccine.

V gene TRBV15 combines with J gene TRBJ1-2, with D unresolved. In germline, CDR1 is LNHNV, CDR2 YYDKDF (reference sequence). V lost 5 bases, J lost 4 bases, and 20 bases lay in between. The CDR3 spans 16 residues. The CDR3 bases are TGTGCCACCAGCCCCCACCCAGGCAGTATCATCTATGGCTACACCTTC. As protein: CATSPHPGSIIYGYTF. Complete variable domain (other parts from reference TRBV15 and TRBJ1-2): DAMVIQNPRYQVTQFGKPVTLSCSQTLNHNVMYWYQQKSSQAPKLLFHYYDKDFNNEADTPDNFQSRRPNTSFCFLDIRSPGLGDTAMYLCATSPHPGSIIYGYTFGSGTRLTVV.

The gene calls are TRBV5-1 and TRBJ1-2; the match to TRBD1 covers 11 bases. CDR3 length: 15 residues. CDR1 and CDR2 (germline): SGHRS, YFSETQ. The junction had 11 bases not matched to a gene; V was cut back by 5 bases and J by 8 bases. The CDR3 protein is CASSGQGAPPGGYTF. CDR3 DNA: TGCGCCAGCAGTGGACAGGGGGCTCCCCCGGGCGGCTACACCTTC.

A remark on this clonotype: With a much larger clone just one base away, this may be a read error. The V call is TRBV12-3 or TRBV12-4, the J call TRBJ2-3; D remains ambiguous. The CDR3 extends over 12 amino acids. CDR3 in amino acids: CGSSLGTAAQYF. In DNA, the CDR3 is TGTGGCAGCAGTTTAGGAACAGCCGCGCAGTATTTT.